This T cell receptor (beta chain) was captured by sequencing in a study of cytomegalovirus exposure and HLA in healthy donors. Whole-study findings and limits: Among donors in an Asian-associated ancestry cluster, a later analysis reportedly found fewer N-insertions than the roughly 680-donor mean.

V gave up 4 bases and J gave up 2 bases, with 13 bases separating them. The CDR3 length is 14 residues. The germline gives CDR1 SGHRS, CDR2 YFSETQ. Those who donated were healthy bone marrow donors. As for this clone: Its cognate antigen is unknown.

Vbeta (60) and Jbeta (13) primers were used in the PCR. Sequencing used immunoSEQ multiplex PCR; TCRdb keeps in-frame clones, though not all of them. This table has fewer than 250,000 clones, around 81% appearing once. The TCR was taken from a man in his late teens or twenties in good health and CMV-seronegative. V and J are TRBV5-1 and TRBJ2-7; D remains unclear. Sequencing was performed on PBMCs. The CDR3 spells CASSLTLTTYEQYF. The DNA for the CDR3 is TGCGCCAGCAGCCTGACACTCACGACCTACGAGCAGTACTTC.